One and the same sample provided the 26 T cell receptor beta chains below, sequenced in a study of blood T cell repertoires in COVID-19. Generated by immunoSEQ multiplex PCR, the TCRdb table keeps only in-frame clones and is missing some. The profile covers 250,000 to 300,000 clones, with about 91% appearing a single time and 0.95% to 1.5% taken by the ten largest. Input material: PBMCs or T cells enriched from blood (not recorded which). The receptor set was obtained from a human donor in a cohort exposed to, infected with or recovered from COVID-19 (not recorded which). The donor label of this sample is uncertain.

The V call is TRBV4-1, the J call TRBJ2-2, with D possibly matching TRBD1 (6 bases). The CDR3 extends over 16 amino acids. Germline V gives CDR1 MGHRA, CDR2 YSYEKL. V was shortened by 0 bases and J by 3 bases, with 11 bases between the two germline ends. Here the CDR3 reads CASSQDPGAYTGELFF. DNA of the CDR3: TGCGCCAGCAGCCAAGATCCAGGGGCATACACCGGGGAGCTGTTTTTT.

This chain uses TRBV2 with TRBJ2-7, with 7 bases that match TRBD2. V was pared by 5 bases and J by 0 bases, with 4 bases of the junction left unmatched. Germline V lookup: CDR1 SNHLY, CDR2 FYNNEI. The CDR3 covers 14 residues. DNA of the CDR3: TGTGCCAGCAGTCCCCTAGCGGTCTCCTACGAGCAGTACTTC. Translating gives CASSPLAVSYEQYF.

V and J are TRBV19 and TRBJ1-1, with 7 bases lining up with TRBD1. The length of the CDR3 is 15 residues. After removal of 6 bases from V and 4 bases from J, the junction contained 11 bases not matched to a gene. Germline V lookup: CDR1 LNHDA, CDR2 SQIVND (reference sequence). Here the CDR3 DNA reads TGTGCCAGTAGGTCCTCACAGGGGTATGGCACTGAAGCTTTCTTT. This codes for CASRSSQGYGTEAFF.

The CDR3 sequence is CASGLVPRGGDSGNTIYF. DNA of the CDR3: TGTGCTAGTGGTTTGGTTCCCCGAGGCGGAGACTCTGGAAACACCATATATTTT. The genes are TRBV12-5 and TRBJ1-3; D gene ambiguous. Germline loops: CDR1 LGHNT, CDR2 FRNRAP. V was cut by 0 bases and J by 0 bases, with 15 bases left in between. The CDR3 extends over 18 amino acids.

This rearrangement joins TRBV11-2 to TRBJ1-3; D unresolved. Germline V gives CDR1 SGHAT, CDR2 FQNNGV. This CDR3 has 16 residues. Trimming removed 1 base at V and 0 bases at J, with 10 bases between. The CDR3 coding sequence is TGTGCCAGCAGCTTAGGCGGCAGCTACTCTGGAAACACCATATATTTT. Amino acids: CASSLGGSYSGNTIYF. The full variable domain, its missing parts supplied by reference TRBV11-2 and TRBJ1-3, is EAGVAQSPRYKIIEKRQSVAFWCNPISGHATLYWYQQILGQGPKLLIQFQNNGVVDDSQLPKDRFSAERLKGVDSTLKIQPAKLEDSAVYLCASSLGGSYSGNTIYFGEGSWLTVV.

The V gene is TRBV19, the J gene TRBJ2-5; D might be TRBD1 (5 bases). Trimming cost V 3 bases and J 4 bases, with 12 bases left between them. CDR1 is LNHDA, CDR2 SQIVND, per germline (reference sequence). The CDR3 runs to 14 residues. CDR3 sequence (DNA): TGTGCCAGTAGTATCGGTGTAAGGGGAGAGACCCAGTACTTC. Amino acid sequence: CASSIGVRGETQYF.

This clone was found once. The gene calls are TRBV25-1 and TRBJ1-4, with 7 bases aligning to TRBD1. V was clipped by 8 bases and J by 13 bases; unmatched bases: 19. The CDR3 has 15 amino acids. Germline V gene data show CDR1 as MGHDK and CDR2 as SYGVNS. The CDR3 here is CASLETRQGFYRLFF. The CDR3 DNA reads TGTGCCAGCCTGGAGACTCGACAGGGTTTTTACAGACTGTTTTTT. The full variable domain, rest sourced from reference TRBV25-1 and TRBJ1-4, is EADIYQTPRYLVIGTGKKITLECSQTMGHDKMYWYQQDPGMELHLIHYSYGVNSTEKGDLSSESTVSRIRTEHFPLTLESARPSHTSQYLCASLETRQGFYRLFFGSGTQLSVL.

The V gene is TRBV19, the J gene TRBJ2-7; TRBD2 is a possible D gene (6 bases). Trimming took off 3 bases at V and 6 bases at J, with 33 bases between the two ends. The CDR3 is 20 amino acids. Germline CDR1 is LNHDA and CDR2 is SQIVND (reference sequence). The CDR3: CASSIWGEPGSIGNRSEQYF. The CDR3 nucleotides read TGTGCCAGTAGTATCTGGGGGGAACCGGGCTCAATAGGAAATCGCTCCGAGCAGTACTTC.

This chain connects TRBV20-1 to TRBJ1-2; no clear D gene. Germline V gene data show CDR1 as DFQATT and CDR2 as SNEGSKA (reference sequence). This CDR3 has 11 amino acids. Trimming cost V 6 bases and J 5 bases, with 10 bases left between them. The CDR3 sequence: CSARHSYGYTF. CDR3 in DNA: TGCAGTGCCCGCCACAGTTATGGCTACACCTTC.

Details on this clone: Other DNA sequences within the sample encode an identical CDR3. The chain employs TRBV5-6 and TRBJ1-2; a possible D gene is TRBD1 (5 bases). V was trimmed by 2 bases and J by 8 bases, leaving 13 bases between them. This CDR3 has 13 residues. Germline V lookup: CDR1 SGHDT, CDR2 YYEEEE. The CDR3 here is CASSFGGDEGYTF. The CDR3 bases are TGTGCCAGCAGCTTTGGAGGGGATGAGGGCTACACCTTC.

The count of this clone is one. V usage is TRBV11-2 and J usage is TRBJ1-1; D gene ambiguous. Trimming took 7 bases from V and 0 from J, leaving 15 bases between them. CDR1 SGHAT and CDR2 FQNNGV come from the germline V gene. The CDR3 has 15 amino acids. CDR3 sequence (DNA): TGTGCCAGCAAGGCATCACCCGGGATGAACACTGAAGCTTTCTTT. It translates to CASKASPGMNTEAFF.

CDR3 sequence (DNA): TGTGCCAGCAGTGAAAGGAGAGGAACCGATGGCTACACCTTC. Amino acid sequence: CASSERRGTDGYTF. The chain joins TRBV25-1 to TRBJ1-2; D is uncertain. V lost 2 bases, J lost 6 bases, and 13 bases lay in between. Germline-derived CDR1 and CDR2 are MGHDK and SYGVNS. This CDR3 is 14 amino acids long.

V gene TRBV10-3 combines with J gene TRBJ2-7, with 12 bases lining up with TRBD2. The V segment lost 10 bases and the J segment 2 bases; nucleotides outside the gene matches: 6. The germline V gene has CDR1 ENHRY and CDR2 SYGVKD. This CDR3 contains 14 residues. The CDR3 sequence: CATTLAGGTYEQYF. In nucleotides, the CDR3 is TGTGCCACTACACTAGCGGGGGGTACCTACGAGCAGTACTTC.

The V and J genes are TRBV7-2 and TRBJ2-1; the D gene is possibly TRBD2 (6 bases). The germline V gene encodes CDR1 SGHTA and CDR2 FQGNSA. The ends were cut back, 1 base at V and 8 bases at J, with 15 bases in the middle. CDR3 size: 15 residues. The chain's CDR3 is CASSLGGGVGDEQFF. For the CDR3, the DNA is TGTGCCAGCAGCTTAGGGGGCGGGGTTGGGGATGAGCAGTTCTTC.

In its sample, this clone was seen once. This chain links TRBV11-2 with TRBJ1-2, with D possibly being TRBD1 (5 bases). With 5 bases removed from V and 1 base from J, the gap between germline ends came to 14 bases. This CDR3 contains 15 residues. The germline V gene has CDR1 SGHAT and CDR2 FQNNGV. CDR3 residues: CASSPDWGGNYGYTF. CDR3 coding DNA: TGTGCCAGCAGCCCTGACTGGGGGGGTAACTATGGCTACACCTTC.

The chain links TRBV12-3 or TRBV12-4 to TRBJ2-7, with D perhaps TRBD1 (6 bases). The CDR3 extends over 12 amino acids. V lost 6 bases and J lost 2, with 8 bases in between. CDR3 sequence reads: CASSRTAYEQYF. CDR3 nucleotides: TGTGCCAGCAGCCGGACAGCCTACGAGCAGTACTTC.

The sample holds one count of this clone. The J gene is TRBJ1-2, the V gene TRBV6-5, with TRBD1 as a possible D gene (6 bases). V lost 5 bases, J lost 4 bases, and 11 bases lay in between. The CDR3 is made up of 13 amino acids. Germline CDR1 and CDR2: MNHEY and SVGAGI. The CDR3 sequence is CASSTGTPYGYTF. The CDR3 region has the DNA TGTGCCAGCAGTACAGGGACCCCCTATGGCTACACCTTC.

Worth noting for this clone: Sequence at one end of the junction differs from germline and may be a read error. The chain links TRBV7-9 to TRBJ1-2; the match to TRBD1 covers 8 bases. Germline CDR1 is SEHNR and CDR2 is FQNEAQ (reference sequence). The CDR3 runs 11 residues. The CDR3 loop reads CASSYNPGQDF. The CDR3 DNA reads TGTGCCAGCAGCTACAACCCGGGACAGGACTTC.

This chain connects TRBV7-9 to TRBJ1-2; no clear D. The CDR3 runs to 14 residues. Per germline, CDR1 SEHNR and CDR2 FQNEAQ (reference sequence). Trimming removed 3 bases from V and 0 bases from J, with 8 bases in between. The CDR3: CASSFSPANYGYTF. In DNA form, the CDR3 reads TGTGCCAGCAGCTTTAGCCCAGCTAACTATGGCTACACCTTC.

This chain uses TRBV20-1 with TRBJ2-3; possible D gene TRBD1, 5 bases. Germline CDR1 reads DFQATT; CDR2 reads SNEGSKA (reference sequence). The CDR3 runs to 16 residues. Trimming shortened V by 3 bases and J by 5 bases, and 21 bases separated the two germline ends. CDR3 residues: CSASGVTETGLDTQYF. The CDR3 nucleotides are TGCAGTGCTAGTGGGGTGACAGAGACCGGGTTAGATACGCAGTATTTT.

This rearrangement joins TRBV19 to TRBJ1-1; D possibly corresponds to TRBD1 (5 bases). Germline lookup yields CDR1 LNHDA and CDR2 SQIVND (reference sequence). The CDR3 loop spans 14 amino acids. V was shortened by 5 bases and J by 3 bases, with 13 bases between the two germline ends. DNA for the CDR3: TGTGCCAGTAGTCCAGGGTCCCCCTACACTGAAGCTTTCTTT. Amino acids: CASSPGSPYTEAFF.

In nucleotides, the CDR3 is TGTGCCAGTAGTAATCGTGGTAGTATGGATACGCAGTATTTT. Its protein is CASSNRGSMDTQYF. The V gene is TRBV19, the J gene TRBJ2-3, with D unclear. Trimming left V 4 bases short and J 6 bases short, with 14 bases between. The CDR3 runs to 14 residues. The germline gives CDR1 LNHDA, CDR2 SQIVND (reference sequence).

This chain joins TRBV12-3 or TRBV12-4 and TRBJ1-2, with TRBD1 as a possible D gene (6 bases). V gave up 7 bases and J gave up 4 bases, with 13 bases separating them. The CDR3 length is 13 residues. The CDR3 spells CASNRDTRYGYTF. The CDR3 coding sequence is TGTGCCAGCAACCGGGACACTCGCTATGGCTACACCTTC.

A note on this clone: The sample contains more than one DNA sequence encoding this CDR3. The chain couples TRBV4-1 to TRBJ2-3, with D unresolved. The germline gives CDR1 MGHRA, CDR2 YSYEKL. With 4 bases removed from V and 0 bases from J, the gap between germline ends came to 8 bases. The CDR3 totals 14 residues. CDR3 region: CASSLLTSTDTQYF. In nucleotides, the CDR3 is TGCGCCAGCAGCCTCCTTACTAGCACAGATACGCAGTATTTT.

This chain links TRBV7-6 with TRBJ2-1; 12 bases match TRBD2. This CDR3 is built from 17 residues. Unmatched junction bases numbered 15, after V lost 5 bases and J lost 10 bases. Germline CDR1 reads SGHVS; CDR2 reads FNYEAQ. Written as DNA, the CDR3 is TGTGCCAGCAGCCGACCCGGGACTAGCGGGTCAGGTGGGGAGCAGTTCTTC. It is translated as CASSRPGTSGSGGEQFF.

This chain uses TRBV25-1 with TRBJ2-2, with 8 bases aligning to TRBD2. CDR1 is MGHDK and CDR2 is SYGVNS in the germline V gene. V shed 6 bases and J 4 bases; nucleotides not matched to a gene: 10. This CDR3 spans 16 amino acids. The CDR3 nucleotides read TGTGCCAGCAGGGATAGCGGGGCTTGGGGCACCGGGGAGCTGTTTTTT. It codes for CASRDSGAWGTGELFF.